This T cell receptor (beta chain) was sequenced in a study of CD8 T cells in ankylosing spondylitis. On this clonotype itself: The antigen remains undetermined. At one end, the junction sequence differs from germline, possibly due to a read error.

Study-wide results and caveats: A subset of motif variants has previously been described in the synovial fluid and blood of reactive arthritis. What seemed typical of ankylosing spondylitis blood was a TCR beta motif built from about 8 highly homologous variants. Within peripheral blood, clones linked to disease were CD8+ and relatively rare.

For TCR beta, libraries came from quantitative 5'-RACE with molecular barcodes. MiXCR was run by TCRdb on the 5' RACE reads, yielding one entry per CDR3 protein. The data contain about 540,000 distinct CDR3 sequences, approximately 12% of them singletons. In germline, CDR1 is GTSNPN, CDR2 SVGIG (reference sequence). The CDR3 contains 16 residues. Material for sequencing was blood, either unsorted or a sorted T cell fraction (not recorded which). V and J are TRBV30 and TRBJ2-1; tentative D call: TRBD2 (5 bases). The clonotype comes from a male donor with ankylosing spondylitis. The chain's CDR3 is CAWGVRRGGLGNEQFF. The CDR3 region has the DNA TGTGCCTGGGGTGTAAGGCGCGGAGGCCTAGGGAATGAGCAGTTCTTC.